A single sample gave rise to the 15 T cell receptor beta chains below, sequenced in a study of CD8+ T cells in alopecia areata. Treatment defined: oral pan-JAK inhibitor, 5-10 mg twice daily. cDNA prepared by RNA extraction and subsequent reverse transcription served as the template for sequencing. Produced via immunoSEQ multiplex PCR; TCRdb's table is partial and in-frame only. This table holds 170,000 or so clones, around three fifths found once. The material was CD4+ T cells sorted from blood, obtained at week 4, from a patient treated with tofacitinib. These receptors all stem from a human donor with alopecia areata.

The rearrangement uses TRBV6-5 and TRBJ2-7, with D perhaps being TRBD1 or TRBD2 (5 bases each). CDR1 is MNHEY, CDR2 SVGAGI, per germline. CDR3 length equals 14 residues. The V end was cut by 5 bases, the J end by 7 bases, with 18 bases between. CDR3 bases: TGTGCCAGCAGTCCTCAGGGCTCCTCGGGGGAGCAGTACTTC. It specifies CASSPQGSSGEQYF.

The chain carries TRBV29-1 and TRBJ1-1, with D perhaps TRBD1 (5 bases). V lost 3 bases and J lost 6, with 8 bases in between. Germline V lookup: CDR1 SQVTM, CDR2 ANQGSEA. This CDR3 spans 11 amino acids. The CDR3 bases are TGCAGCGTTGACAGGGCCGCTGAAGCTTTCTTT. Its translation: CSVDRAAEAFF.

This chain connects TRBV30 to TRBJ1-5; possible D gene TRBD1, 6 bases. The CDR3 contains 14 residues. CDR1 is GTSNPN and CDR2 is SVGIG in the germline V gene (reference sequence). V was pared by 0 bases and J by 5 bases, with 11 bases between. CDR3 DNA: TGTGCCTGGAGTGTACCGCGGACAGATCAGCCCCAGCATTTT. It specifies CAWSVPRTDQPQHF.

The gene calls are TRBV29-1 and TRBJ1-1; the match to TRBD1 covers 10 bases. Germline assignment: CDR1 SQVTM and CDR2 ANQGSEA. There are 12 residues in the CDR3. With V trimmed by 8 bases and J by 7 bases, 7 bases remained unmatched. The CDR3 DNA reads TGCAGCTGGCGACAGGGGGCGAATGAAGCTTTCTTT. Its protein is CSWRQGANEAFF.

The rearrangement links TRBV30 to TRBJ1-3, with no clear D. V lost 1 base and J 2 bases, leaving 6 bases between the germline ends. Germline-derived CDR1 and CDR2 are GTSNPN and SVGIG (reference sequence). The CDR3 covers 13 residues. CDR3 DNA sequence: TGTGCCTGGAGTGGTCGGGCTGGAAACACCATATATTTT. Translation gives CAWSGRAGNTIYF.

J is TRBJ2-1 and V is TRBV29-1; possibly TRBD1 or TRBD2 for D (6 bases each). The CDR3 consists of 12 residues. Germline values: CDR1 SQVTM, CDR2 ANQGSEA. The V end lost 3 bases, the J end lost 8 bases, and 11 bases lay between the germline ends. The CDR3 loop reads CSVDRGLDEQFF. In nucleotides, the CDR3 is TGCAGCGTTGATCGGGGGCTGGATGAGCAGTTCTTC.

The V call is TRBV29-1, the J call TRBJ2-7; perhaps TRBD1 as D (6 bases). The CDR3 consists of 12 residues. The V end lost 7 bases, the J end lost 3 bases, and 13 bases lay between the germline ends. Germline V gene data show CDR1 as SQVTM and CDR2 as ANQGSEA. The CDR3 nucleotides are TGCAGCGCCGGGGACATAGACTACGAGCAGTACTTC. Translation gives CSAGDIDYEQYF.

This chain links TRBV13 with TRBJ2-3, with TRBD2 identical over 7 bases. The germline V gene has CDR1 PRHDT and CDR2 FYEKMQ (reference sequence). Unmatched junction bases numbered 7, after V lost 7 bases and J lost 3 bases. CDR3 size: 14 residues. The CDR3 is CASTAGVLTDTQYF. Written as DNA, the CDR3 is TGTGCCAGCACCGCGGGGGTTTTGACAGATACGCAGTATTTT.

This chain joins TRBV30 and TRBJ1-1; perhaps TRBD1 as D (6 bases). Germline assignment: CDR1 GTSNPN and CDR2 SVGIG (reference sequence). The CDR3 loop spans 14 amino acids. V lost 4 bases, J lost 0 bases, and 12 bases lay in between. The CDR3 sequence is CAWKQGVLNTEAFF. CDR3 nucleotide sequence: TGTGCCTGGAAACAGGGAGTCCTGAACACTGAAGCTTTCTTT.

The rearrangement uses TRBV30 and TRBJ1-2; D may be TRBD1 (6 bases). Trimming stripped 6 bases from V and 2 bases from J, with 10 bases between. The CDR3 spans 12 residues. The germline V gene has CDR1 GTSNPN and CDR2 SVGIG (reference sequence). DNA for the CDR3: TGTGCCTGCAGAGGGGGGAACTATGGCTACACCTTC. The encoded protein is CACRGGNYGYTF.

The J gene is TRBJ2-1, the V gene TRBV7-2, with a possible D match to TRBD2 (5 bases). The CDR3 covers 13 residues. Trimming removed 5 bases at V and 15 bases at J, with 20 bases between. Germline V gene data show CDR1 as SGHTA and CDR2 as FQGNSA. The CDR3 reads CASSPGISGLGFF. CDR3 coding DNA: TGTGCCAGCAGCCCCGGGATATCCGGGCTCGGGTTCTTC. The entire variable domain, with the rest obtained from reference TRBV7-2 and TRBJ2-1, is as follows: GAGVSQSPSNKVTEKGKDVELRCDPISGHTALYWYRQSLGQGLEFLIYFQGNSAPDKSGLPSDRFSAERTGGSVSTLTIQRTQQEDSAVYLCASSPGISGLGFFGPGTRLTVL.

This clone was detected only a few times. The chain uses TRBV5-1 and TRBJ2-6; a weak D match, TRBD1 (6 bases). The CDR3 spans 17 residues. The V end was cut by 0 bases, the J end by 0 bases, with 10 bases between. From germline, CDR1 is SGHRS and CDR2 YFSETQ. CDR3 nucleotide sequence: TGCGCCAGCAGCTTGGACAGGGTACTCTCTGGGGCCAACGTCCTGACTTTC. It codes for CASSLDRVLSGANVLTF.

The chain combines TRBV29-1 with TRBJ1-2, with D possibly matching TRBD1 (6 bases). The V and J ends lost 4 bases and 7 bases respectively, with 16 bases between them. Germline values: CDR1 SQVTM, CDR2 ANQGSEA. The CDR3 length is 13 residues. The CDR3 protein is CSVGIQGLPGYTF. CDR3 coding DNA: TGCAGCGTTGGGATCCAGGGGTTGCCTGGCTACACCTTC.

This clone was detected only once. The rearrangement links TRBV27 to TRBJ1-1; 7 bases agree with TRBD1. This CDR3 contains 19 residues. The trim removed 2 bases at V and 8 bases at J, leaving 23 bases unmatched. Germline CDR1 is MNHEY and CDR2 is SMNVEV (reference sequence). The CDR3 here is CASSLDGSPGQLRGREAFF. CDR3 bases: TGTGCCAGCAGTTTAGATGGCTCCCCGGGACAGCTCCGCGGACGGGAAGCTTTCTTT.

The chain links TRBV11-2 to TRBJ2-1, with D unclear. CDR3 length: 16 residues. V dropped 4 bases and J dropped 0 bases, with 13 bases sitting between them. Germline values: CDR1 SGHAT, CDR2 FQNNGV. The CDR3 DNA is TGTGCCAGCAGCTGGGTGGCGGACGGCTCCTACAATGAGCAGTTCTTC. This sequence encodes CASSWVADGSYNEQFF.